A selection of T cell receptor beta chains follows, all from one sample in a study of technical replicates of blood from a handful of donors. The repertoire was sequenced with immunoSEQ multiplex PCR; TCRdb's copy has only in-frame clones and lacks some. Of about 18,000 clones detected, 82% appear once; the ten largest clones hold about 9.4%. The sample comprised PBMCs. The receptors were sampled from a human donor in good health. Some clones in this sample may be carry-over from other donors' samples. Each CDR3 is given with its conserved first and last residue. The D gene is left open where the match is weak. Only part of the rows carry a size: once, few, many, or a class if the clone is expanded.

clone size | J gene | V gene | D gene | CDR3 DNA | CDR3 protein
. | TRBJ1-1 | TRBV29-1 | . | TGCAGCGGGACGGTCCCACAACGGAGGGCTGAAGCTTTCTTT | CSGTVPQRRAEAFF
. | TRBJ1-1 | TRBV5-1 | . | TGCGCCAGCGAGAAAATTGGCGGGAACACTGAAGCTTTCTTT | CASEKIGGNTEAFF
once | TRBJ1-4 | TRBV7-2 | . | TGTGCCAGCAGCCCCCGGCCGGGGGTGTCTAATGAAAAACTGTTTTTT | CASSPRPGVSNEKLFF
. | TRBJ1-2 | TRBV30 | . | TGTGCCTGGAGCCCAGGGAGGGGTTATGGCTACACCTTC | CAWSPGRGYGYTF
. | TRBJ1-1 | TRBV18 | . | TGTGCCAGCTCACCTTCGGACAGCCTGACTGAAGCTTTCTTT | CASSPSDSLTEAFF
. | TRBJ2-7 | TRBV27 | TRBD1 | TGTGCCAGCAGTTTACTCCCGGGACAGGGCGACGAGCAGTACTTC | CASSLLPGQGDEQYF
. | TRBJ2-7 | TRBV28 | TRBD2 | TGTGCCACCGCGGGAGCCACGGCCTACGAGCAGTACTTC | CATAGATAYEQYF
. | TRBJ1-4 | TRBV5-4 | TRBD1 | TGTGCCAGCAGCTTTGGACAGGGGGCTCTTGGTGGTAATGAAAAACTGTTTTTT | CASSFGQGALGGNEKLFF
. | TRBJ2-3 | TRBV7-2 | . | TGTGCCAGCAGCCCGGGTAGCTGGTATGGAGATACGCAGTATTTT | CASSPGSWYGDTQYF
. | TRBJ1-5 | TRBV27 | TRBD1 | TGTGCCAGCAGTTTGTACAGGGGCCAGCAGCCCCAGCATTTT | CASSLYRGQQPQHF
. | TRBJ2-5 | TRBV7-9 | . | TGTGCCAGCAGCTTAGCCCAGGGGATCCAACGGGAGACCCAGTACTTC | CASSLAQGIQRETQYF
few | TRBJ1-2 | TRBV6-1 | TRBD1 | TGTGCCAGCAGTGCTCGGACAGGGTATGGCTACACCTTC | CASSARTGYGYTF
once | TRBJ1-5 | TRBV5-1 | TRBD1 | TGCGCCAGCAGCTCACAGGGGGACCAGCCCCAGCATTTT | CASSSQGDQPQHF
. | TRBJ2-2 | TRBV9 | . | TGTGCCAGCAGCGTAGCTAGCTCTACCGAGGCCGGGGAGCTGTTTTTT | CASSVASSTEAGELFF
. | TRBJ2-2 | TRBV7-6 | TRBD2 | TGTGCCAGCAGCCCAGTAACTAGCGGGCACGATAGGGTAACCGGGGAGCTGTTTTTT | CASSPVTSGHDRVTGELFF
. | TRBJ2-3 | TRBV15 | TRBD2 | TGTGCCACCAGCAGAGATAACCTAGCGGGAGATACGCAGTATTTT | CATSRDNLAGDTQYF
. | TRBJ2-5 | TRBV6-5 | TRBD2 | TGTGCCAGCAGCCGGACTAGGTTAGAGACCCAGTACTTC | CASSRTRLETQYF
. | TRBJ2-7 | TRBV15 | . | TGTGCCACCAGCAGGCGGGACAGTACCTACGAGCAGTACTTC | CATSRRDSTYEQYF
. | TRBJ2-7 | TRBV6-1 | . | TGTGCCAGCAGTGTCGGGACAACCTACGAGCAGTACTTC | CASSVGTTYEQYF
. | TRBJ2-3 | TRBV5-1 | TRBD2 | TGCGCCAGCATGGGCCAGCGGGATTTACCGGTCACAGATACGCAGTATTTT | CASMGQRDLPVTDTQYF
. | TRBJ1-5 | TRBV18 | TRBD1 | TGTGCCAGCTCATCGCCGGGACAGGCCCAGCATTTT | CASSSPGQAQHF
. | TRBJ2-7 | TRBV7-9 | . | TGTGCCAGCAGCCGACTCCGGGGGATGGGCTACGAGCAGTACTTC | CASSRLRGMGYEQYF
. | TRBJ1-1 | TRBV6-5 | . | TGTGCCAGCAGTTACGGGGAGGCTGGGGGCACTGAAGCTTTCTTT | CASSYGEAGGTEAFF
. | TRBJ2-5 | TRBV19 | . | TGTGCCAGTAGTATAGGGGACTCAGAGACCCAGTACTTC | CASSIGDSETQYF
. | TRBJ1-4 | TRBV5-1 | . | TGCGCCAGCAGCTTGTGGAGGGGTGGCGAAAAACTGTTTTTT | CASSLWRGGEKLFF
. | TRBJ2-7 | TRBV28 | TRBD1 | TGTGCCAGCAGTTTAGCCGGGACAGGGGTCTCCTACGAGCAGTACTTC | CASSLAGTGVSYEQYF
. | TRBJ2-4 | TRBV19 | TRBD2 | TGTGCCAGTAGTACTCACAGGTCAAGCGGGACCAAAAACATTCAGTACTTC | CASSTHRSSGTKNIQYF
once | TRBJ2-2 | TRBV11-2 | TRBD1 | TGTGCCAGCAGACACCCCACAGGGGACACCGGGGAGCTGTTTTTT | CASRHPTGDTGELFF
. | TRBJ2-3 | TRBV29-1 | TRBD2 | TGCATTATTAGCGGGAGGGCTGGCACAGATACGCAGTATTTT | CIISGRAGTDTQYF
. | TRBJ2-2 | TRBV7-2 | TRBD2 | TGTGCCAGCAGAGGGGCGGGCACTAGCGGGACCGGGGAGCTGTTTTTT | CASRGAGTSGTGELFF
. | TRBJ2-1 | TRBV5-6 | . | TGTGCCAGCAGCCTACTATCAGGGGTTGAGCGTGAGCAGTTCTTC | CASSLLSGVEREQFF
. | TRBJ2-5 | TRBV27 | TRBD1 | TGTGCCAGCAGTTCAACCTCCGGGACAGGCGGGGAGACCCAGTACTTC | CASSSTSGTGGETQYF
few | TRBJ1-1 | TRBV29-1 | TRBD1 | TGCAGCGCTCCAGGGGGAGGGAACACTGAAGCTTTCTTT | CSAPGGGNTEAFF
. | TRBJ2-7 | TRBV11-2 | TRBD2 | TGTGCCAGCAAACTAGCGGGAGGAAGCGAGCAGTACTTC | CASKLAGGSEQYF
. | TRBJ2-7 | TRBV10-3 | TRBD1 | TGTGCCATCAGTGAGCTCCGGGACAGGAGAAAGGGCTACGAGCAGTACTTC | CAISELRDRRKGYEQYF
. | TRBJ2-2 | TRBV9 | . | TGTGCCAGCAGCGTAGCTACTAACCCCGGGGAGCTGTTTTTT | CASSVATNPGELFF
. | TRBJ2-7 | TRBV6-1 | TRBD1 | TGTGCCAGCATTCGGGACAGGGGACCATACGAGCAGTACTTC | CASIRDRGPYEQYF
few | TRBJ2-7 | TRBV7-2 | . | TGTGCCAGCAGCCAAGGGGGCTACGAGCAGTACTTC | CASSQGGYEQYF
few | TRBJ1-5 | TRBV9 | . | TGTGCCAGCAGCCCGGACAGTCAGGCAAATCAGCCCCAGCATTTT | CASSPDSQANQPQHF
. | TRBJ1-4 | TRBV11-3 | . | TGTGCCAGCAGCCCTCCAGCGGGGGGGGCAACTAATGAAAAACTGTTTTTT | CASSPPAGGATNEKLFF
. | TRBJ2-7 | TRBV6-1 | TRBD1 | TGTGCCAGCAGTCGGGACAGGGTGGTCTCCTACGAGCAGTACTTC | CASSRDRVVSYEQYF
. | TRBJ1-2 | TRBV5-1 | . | TGCGCCAGCAGCTTGGGGACAGTCGCTAACTATGGCTACACCTTC | CASSLGTVANYGYTF
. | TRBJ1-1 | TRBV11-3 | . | TGTGCCAGCAGCTCGGACAGTGGTCGCACTGAAGCTTTCTTT | CASSSDSGRTEAFF
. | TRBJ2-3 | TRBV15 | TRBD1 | TGTGCCACCAGCAGGTCACAGGGGGCGTACCTACCTAGCACAGATACGCAGTATTTT | CATSRSQGAYLPSTDTQYF
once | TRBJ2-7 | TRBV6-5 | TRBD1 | TGTGCCAGCAGCCCCCGGACAGGGAGCTCCTACGAGCAGTACTTC | CASSPRTGSSYEQYF
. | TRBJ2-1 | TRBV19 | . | TGTGCCAGTAGTACCCTTGGCGGCCTCTACAATGAGCAGTTCTTC | CASSTLGGLYNEQFF
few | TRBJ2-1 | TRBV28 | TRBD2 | TGTGCCAGCAGCCCCGGGGGGGTGGGTAATGAGCAGTTCTTC | CASSPGGVGNEQFF
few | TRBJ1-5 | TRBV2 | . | TGTGCCAGCAGCCCGACAGGACGCAATCAGCCCCAGCATTTT | CASSPTGRNQPQHF
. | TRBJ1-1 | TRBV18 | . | TGTGCCAGCTCACCTTCACAGATACTTGAAGCTTTCTTT | CASSPSQILEAFF
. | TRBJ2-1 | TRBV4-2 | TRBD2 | TGTGCCAGCAGCCAAGGACTAGCGGGAGGTAATGAGCAGTTCTTC | CASSQGLAGGNEQFF
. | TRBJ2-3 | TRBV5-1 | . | TGCGCCAGCAGCTTGGGGGCGAGTCCTAGCACAGATACGCAGTATTTT | CASSLGASPSTDTQYF
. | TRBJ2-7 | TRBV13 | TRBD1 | TGTGCCAGCAGCGCGGGACAGGGATACTCCTACGAGCAGTACTTC | CASSAGQGYSYEQYF
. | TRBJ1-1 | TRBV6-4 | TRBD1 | TGTGCCAGCAGAGACTCCGACAGGGGCACTGAAGCTTTCTTT | CASRDSDRGTEAFF
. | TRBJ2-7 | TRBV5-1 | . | TGCGCCAGCAGTAGCCGACCGTTCAGTCCGGACGAGCAGTACTTC | CASSSRPFSPDEQYF
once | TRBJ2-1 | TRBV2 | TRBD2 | TGTGCCAGCATTCCCGGGACTACACACGATCAGCAGTTCTTC | CASIPGTTHDQQFF